This T cell receptor (beta chain) stems from a study of T-cell memory formation after mild COVID-19. TCRdb re-called the 5' RACE reads through MiXCR, storing one row per CDR3 protein. The table records about 150,000 distinct CDR3 sequences, around 15% of them present only once. The CDR3 is 16 residues long. V lost 4 bases and J lost 4; bases outside the gene matches: 7. Germline V CDR1 and CDR2: KGHDR, SFDVKD. The source of this sequence is an adult woman who had mild COVID-19 (a few samples of this study predate the infection). Cell type and time point are not known. The specimen sequenced was PBMCs or a T cell subset sorted from them (not recorded which). The genes are TRBV24-1 and TRBJ2-1; 9 nucleotides line up with TRBD1. CDR3 protein: CATSEEQGARYNEQFF. In nucleotides, the CDR3 is TGTGCCACCAGTGAGGAACAGGGGGCAAGGTACAATGAGCAGTTCTTC.